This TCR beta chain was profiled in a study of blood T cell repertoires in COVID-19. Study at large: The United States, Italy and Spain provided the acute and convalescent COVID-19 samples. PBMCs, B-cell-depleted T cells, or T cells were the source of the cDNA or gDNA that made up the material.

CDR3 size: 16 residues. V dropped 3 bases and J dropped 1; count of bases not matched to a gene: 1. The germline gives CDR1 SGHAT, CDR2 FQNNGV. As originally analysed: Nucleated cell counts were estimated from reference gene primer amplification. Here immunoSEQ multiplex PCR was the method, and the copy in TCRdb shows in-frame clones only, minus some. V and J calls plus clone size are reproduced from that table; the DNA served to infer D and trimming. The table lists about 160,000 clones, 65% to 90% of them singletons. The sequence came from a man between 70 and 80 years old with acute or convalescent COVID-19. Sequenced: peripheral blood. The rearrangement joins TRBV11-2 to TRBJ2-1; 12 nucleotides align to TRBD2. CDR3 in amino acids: CASSLGTSGSYNEQFF. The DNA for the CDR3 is TGTGCCAGCAGCTTGGGGACTAGCGGGTCCTACAATGAGCAGTTCTTC.